This T cell receptor beta chain emerged from a study of human CD8 memory T cell subsets. Study results and caveats: Chao1 estimates indicated that stem-like memory T cells may be more diverse than precursor exhausted T cells. Stem-like memory T cells matched precursor exhausted T cells in high diversity, which effector memory cells lacked.

In this sample, this clonotype turned up many times. Its antigen is not identified. CDR3 length equals 18 residues. Healthy donors provided the buffy coats that yielded the PBMC. Enrichment of total CD8+ T cells was achieved using negative magnetic separation. Investigators built TCR beta libraries using UMI-labeled 5' RACE. MiXCR, applied by TCRdb to the 5' RACE reads, yields one record per CDR3 protein. The repertoire includes 7,300 or so distinct CDR3 sequences, 3.9% of them detected once, and about 36% sits in the top ten. This sequence originates from a human donor in good health. The rearrangement links TRBV21-1 to TRBJ2-3; the table's D call TRBD2 went unverified against the DNA. TRBV21-1 is termed a pseudogene. Sequencing input: CD8+ T cells from PBMCs. The CDR3 DNA is TGTGCCAGCAGCAAAGAAGAATCTAAGCGGGAGATCCCAGATACGCAGTATTTT. Its translation is CASSKEESKREIPDTQYF.